This entry lists 9 T cell receptor beta chains sequenced from one sample in a study of shared clonotypes between healthy human individuals. The data were produced by immunoSEQ multiplex PCR, yet TCRdb's version contains in-frame clones alone and is incomplete. The sample contains 2,500,000 or so clones, around nine tenths of which appear only once. Input material: naive CD4+ T cells sorted from blood. This sample's subset: CD45RA+ positively selected. The receptors shown here come from a man aged 18-30 years in good health.

The V and J genes are TRBV18 and TRBJ1-2; D possibly corresponds to TRBD1 (6 bases). This CDR3 region has 14 residues. Per the germline V gene, CDR1 is KGHSH and CDR2 is LQKENI. V dropped 4 bases and J dropped 4 bases, with 13 bases sitting between them. CDR3 amino acids: CASSQAGTSYGYTF. The CDR3 bases are TGTGCCAGCTCACAGGCCGGGACAAGCTATGGCTACACCTTC.

Remarks on this clone: Distinct nucleotide sequences in the sample also encode this CDR3. The rearrangement uses TRBV5-1 and TRBJ2-3; 14 nucleotides line up with TRBD2. Germline trimming cut 4 bases from V and 6 bases from J; bases unmatched to any gene: 13. This CDR3 is built from 18 residues. CDR1 is SGHRS and CDR2 is YFSETQ in the germline V gene. The CDR3 sequence: CASSLTSGRALGTDTQYF. The CDR3 region has the DNA TGCGCCAGCAGCCTGACTAGCGGGAGGGCCTTAGGGACGGATACGCAGTATTTT.

This chain links TRBV15 with TRBJ2-4; D uncertain. Trimming took off 5 bases at V and 5 bases at J, with 16 bases between the two ends. CDR3 length: 15 amino acids. Germline V gene lookup returns CDR1 LNHNV and CDR2 YYDKDF (reference sequence). The CDR3 bases are TGTGCCACCAGCGAAGCCCCTGGGCCCGAAAACATTCAGTACTTC. It codes for CATSEAPGPENIQYF.

Remarks on this clone: The same CDR3 can be traced to other DNA sequences in this sample. The chain links TRBV6-4 to TRBJ2-3; TRBD2 matches 7 bases. Germline V gives CDR1 MRHNA, CDR2 SNTAGT. The CDR3 sequence is 14 residues long. Trimming removed 6 bases from V and 1 base from J; junction bases left unmatched: 4. The CDR3 DNA is TGTGCCAGCAGCCAGCGGGGTGGCACAGATACGCAGTATTTT. It is translated as CASSQRGGTDTQYF.

V and J are TRBV30 and TRBJ2-3; 8 nucleotides align to TRBD2. Germline lookup yields CDR1 GTSNPN and CDR2 SVGIG (reference sequence). This CDR3 region has 20 residues. J gave up 6 bases and V 4 bases, and 27 bases lay outside the gene matches. The CDR3 sequence is CAWKGPRQAGGLPAHDTQYF. In DNA, the CDR3 is TGTGCCTGGAAAGGCCCCAGACAGGCGGGGGGACTCCCCGCACACGATACGCAGTATTTT.

This chain uses TRBV6-5 with TRBJ2-7; D might be TRBD1 or TRBD2, each matching 5 bases. V was shortened by 10 bases and J by 2 bases, with 21 bases between the two germline ends. The CDR3 totals 15 residues. CDR1 and CDR2 from the germline V gene are MNHEY and SVGAGI. The CDR3 sequence: CANPPSGPDTYEQYF. CDR3 DNA: TGTGCCAACCCGCCCTCGGGACCGGATACCTACGAGCAGTACTTC.

The chain carries TRBV30 and TRBJ2-7, with TRBD2 matching over 12 bases. CDR1 GTSNPN and CDR2 SVGIG come from the germline V gene (reference sequence). CDR3 length: 17 residues. The junction had 10 bases not matched to a gene; V was cut back by 4 bases and J by 0 bases. CDR3 sequence reads: CAWTGPRTSGNSYEQYF. The CDR3 bases are TGTGCCTGGACTGGGCCGAGGACTAGCGGGAACTCCTACGAGCAGTACTTC.

The chain has TRBV11-2 and TRBJ2-7, with TRBD1 matching over 7 bases. The CDR3 loop spans 17 amino acids. From germline, CDR1 is SGHAT and CDR2 FQNNGV. The V gene end was trimmed by 5 bases and the J gene end by 3 bases; junction bases not matched to a gene: 16. The CDR3 nucleotides read TGTGCCAGCAGCCCGAAACCGGGACAGAGTTCAGTCTACGAGCAGTACTTC. Amino acid sequence: CASSPKPGQSSVYEQYF.

The genes are TRBV5-4 and TRBJ2-2, with 7 nucleotides matching TRBD1. Germline lookup yields CDR1 SGHNT and CDR2 YYREEE (reference sequence). The CDR3 has 15 residues. V was clipped by 2 bases and J by 5 bases; unmatched bases: 6. CDR3 coding DNA: TGTGCCAGCAGCTTTAACAGGGGTCAGACCGGGGAGCTGTTTTTT. Translating it yields CASSFNRGQTGELFF. The full variable domain, in which reference TRBV5-4 and TRBJ2-2 provide the parts outside the CDR3, is ETGVTQSPTHLIKTRGQQVTLRCSSQSGHNTVSWYQQALGQGPQFIFQYYREEENGRGNFPPRFSGLQFPNYSSELNVNALELDDSALYLCASSFNRGQTGELFFGEGSRLTVL.